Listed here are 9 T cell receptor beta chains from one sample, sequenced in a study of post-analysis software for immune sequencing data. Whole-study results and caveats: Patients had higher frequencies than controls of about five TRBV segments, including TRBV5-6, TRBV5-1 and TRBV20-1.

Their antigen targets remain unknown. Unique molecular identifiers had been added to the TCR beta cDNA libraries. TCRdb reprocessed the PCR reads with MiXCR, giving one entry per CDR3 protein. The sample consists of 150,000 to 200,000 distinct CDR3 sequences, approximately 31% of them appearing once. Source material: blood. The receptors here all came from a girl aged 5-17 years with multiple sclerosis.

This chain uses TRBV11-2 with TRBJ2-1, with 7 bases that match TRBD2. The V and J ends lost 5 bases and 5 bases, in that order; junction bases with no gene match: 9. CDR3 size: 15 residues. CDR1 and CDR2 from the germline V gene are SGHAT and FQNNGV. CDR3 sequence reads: CASSNQAGPNNEQFF. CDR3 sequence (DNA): TGTGCCAGCAGCAACCAAGCGGGGCCCAACAATGAGCAGTTCTTC.

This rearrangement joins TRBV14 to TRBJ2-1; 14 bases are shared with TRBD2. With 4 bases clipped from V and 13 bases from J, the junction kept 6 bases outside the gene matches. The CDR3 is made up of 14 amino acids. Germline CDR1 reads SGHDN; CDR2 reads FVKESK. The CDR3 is CASSPTSGRAFQFF. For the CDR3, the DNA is TGTGCCAGCAGCCCGACTAGCGGGAGGGCCTTTCAGTTCTTC.

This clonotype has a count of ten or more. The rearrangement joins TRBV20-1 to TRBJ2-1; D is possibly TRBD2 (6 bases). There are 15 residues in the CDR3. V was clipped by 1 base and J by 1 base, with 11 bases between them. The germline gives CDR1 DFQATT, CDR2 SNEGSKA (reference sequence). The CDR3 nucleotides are TGCAGTGCTAGAGGTGGGCGGGGATCCTACAATGAGCAGTTCTTC. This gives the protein CSARGGRGSYNEQFF.

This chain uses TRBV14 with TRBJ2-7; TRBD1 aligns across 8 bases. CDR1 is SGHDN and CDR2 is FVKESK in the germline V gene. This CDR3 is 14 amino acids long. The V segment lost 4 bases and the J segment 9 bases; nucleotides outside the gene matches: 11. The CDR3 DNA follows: TGTGCCAGCAGCCCGACCGGGACAGGTTTTTGGCAGTACTTC. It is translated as CASSPTGTGFWQYF.

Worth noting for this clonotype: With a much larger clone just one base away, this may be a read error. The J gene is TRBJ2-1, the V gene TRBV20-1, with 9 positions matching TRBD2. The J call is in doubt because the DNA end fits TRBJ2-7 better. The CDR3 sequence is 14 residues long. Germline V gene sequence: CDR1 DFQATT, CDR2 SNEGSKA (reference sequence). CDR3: CSALAGAEDNEQYF. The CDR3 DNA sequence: TGCAGTGCTTTAGCGGGAGCGGAAGACAATGAGCAGTACTTC.

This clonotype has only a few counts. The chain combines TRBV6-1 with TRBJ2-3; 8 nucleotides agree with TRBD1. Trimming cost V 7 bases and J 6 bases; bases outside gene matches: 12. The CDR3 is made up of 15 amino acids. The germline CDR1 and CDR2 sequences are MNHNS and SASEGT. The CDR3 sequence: CASTLRTGSKDTQYF. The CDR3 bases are TGTGCCAGCACCCTCCGGACAGGGTCAAAGGATACGCAGTATTTT.

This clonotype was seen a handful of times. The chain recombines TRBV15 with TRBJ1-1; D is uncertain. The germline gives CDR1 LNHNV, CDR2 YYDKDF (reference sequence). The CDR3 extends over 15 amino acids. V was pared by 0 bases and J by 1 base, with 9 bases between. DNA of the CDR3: TGTGCCACCAGCAGAGATGGCGGCGGGAACACTGAAGCTTTCTTT. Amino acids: CATSRDGGGNTEAFF.

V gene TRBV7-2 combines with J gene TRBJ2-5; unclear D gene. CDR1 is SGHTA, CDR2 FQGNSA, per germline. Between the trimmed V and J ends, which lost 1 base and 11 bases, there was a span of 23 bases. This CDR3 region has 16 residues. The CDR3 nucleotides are TGTGCCAGCAGCTTAGACTGGACCAGACTGTTGAATGAGCAGTACTTC. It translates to CASSLDWTRLLNEQYF.

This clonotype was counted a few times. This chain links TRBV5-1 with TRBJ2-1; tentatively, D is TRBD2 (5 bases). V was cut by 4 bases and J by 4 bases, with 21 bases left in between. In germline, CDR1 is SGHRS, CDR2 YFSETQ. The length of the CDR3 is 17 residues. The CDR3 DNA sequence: TGCGCCAGCAGCGTCGAGGGAGAAAGGGCCGAATACAATGAGCAGTTCTTC. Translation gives CASSVEGERAEYNEQFF.